This T cell receptor (beta chain) appears in the sequencing data of a study of cytomegalovirus exposure and HLA in healthy donors. Study-wide points: A later analysis reportedly identified an Asian-associated ancestry cluster as carrying fewer N-insertions than the roughly 670-donor mean. One cluster of highly shared sequence variants probably arose as a sequencing artifact.

In the PCR, 60 Vbeta and 13 Jbeta primers were used. Only in-frame clones appear in the TCRdb table, and some are missing; sequencing was by immunoSEQ multiplex PCR. The sample shows some 150,000 clones, 80% of them seen only once. About this clone: Its antigen is as yet unknown.

The sequence derives from a man aged 30 to 39 in good health and CMV-seronegative. Material: PBMCs.

CDR3 nucleotides: TGTGCCACCAGCCGTCGACAGGGGGTAGCGGATGGCTACACCTTC. Its protein is CATSRRQGVADGYTF. The chain has TRBV15 and TRBJ1-2; 9 bases match TRBD1. The J segment lost 6 bases and the V segment lost 5 bases, leaving 10 bases of the junction unmatched. Looked up from germline, CDR1 is LNHNV and CDR2 is YYDKDF (reference sequence). The CDR3 runs to 15 residues.